This passage covers 13 T cell receptor beta chains from one sample sequenced in a study of blood T cell repertoires in COVID-19. Measured with immunoSEQ multiplex PCR; TCRdb has only the in-frame clones, and not every one. The table has approximately 300,000 clones, about nine tenths seen once; the top ten hold 5.2%. Sample: PBMCs or T cells enriched from blood (not recorded which). The receptors stem from a man in his fifties or sixties who had recovered from COVID-19.

The V and J genes are TRBV4-1 and TRBJ1-5; 9 nucleotides line up with TRBD1. The CDR3 totals 15 residues. The ends lost 0 bases at V and 4 bases at J; junction bases unmatched: 1. Germline-derived CDR1 and CDR2 are MGHRA and YSYEKL. The CDR3 loop reads CASSQEGTGNQPQHF. DNA for the CDR3: TGCGCCAGCAGCCAAGAAGGGACAGGGAATCAGCCCCAGCATTTT.

CDR3 bases: TGCGCCAGCAGCTTAAGGCCCAGCGGTGAGCAGTTCTTC. Its translation is CASSLRPSGEQFF. The chain employs TRBV5-1 and TRBJ2-1; weak D call: TRBD2 (5 bases). CDR3 length: 13 residues. The V gene lost 2 bases and the J gene lost 9 bases, with 12 bases spanning the gap. CDR1 and CDR2 from the germline V gene are SGHRS and YFSETQ.

J is TRBJ1-4 and V is TRBV18; tentative D call: TRBD1 (6 bases). The germline V and J ends were trimmed by 3 bases and 4 bases, with 12 bases remaining between them. CDR3 length equals 15 residues. The germline CDR1 and CDR2 sequences are KGHSH and LQKENI. In nucleotides, the CDR3 is TGTGCCAGCTCACCGTCCACAGGGTATAATGAAAAACTGTTTTTT. Encoded protein: CASSPSTGYNEKLFF.

The chain is built from TRBV20-1 and TRBJ2-1; 7 bases fit TRBD2. Germline values: CDR1 DFQATT, CDR2 SNEGSKA (reference sequence). The V segment lost 3 bases and the J segment 9 bases; nucleotides outside the gene matches: 14. The CDR3 spans 15 residues. CDR3 in DNA: TGCAGTGCTAGTACTAGCGAAAGGGTGACGATTGAGCAGTTCTTC. This codes for CSASTSERVTIEQFF.

This sequence joins TRBV10-1 and TRBJ2-2; 7 bases agree with TRBD1. The CDR3 is 13 residues long. Unmatched junction bases numbered 8, after V lost 10 bases and J lost 6 bases. Germline CDR1 and CDR2: WNHNN and SYGVQD (reference sequence). For the CDR3, the DNA is TGCGCCACCAGACAGGGCGGCGCCGGGGAGCTGTTTTTT. Translating it yields CATRQGGAGELFF.

V is TRBV28 and J is TRBJ1-5; 8 bases are shared with TRBD1. The trim removed 8 bases at V and 6 bases at J, leaving 12 bases unmatched. The CDR3 totals 15 residues. Germline V CDR1 and CDR2: MDHEN, SYDVKM. CDR3 loop: CASVGRQGATQPQHF. In DNA form, the CDR3 reads TGTGCCAGCGTCGGCCGGCAGGGGGCGACTCAGCCCCAGCATTTT.

The V and J genes are TRBV30 and TRBJ2-1; D may be TRBD2 (5 bases). This CDR3 region has 15 residues. V shed 3 bases and J shed 4 bases, with 16 bases lying between them. CDR1 is GTSNPN and CDR2 is SVGIG in the germline V gene (reference sequence). Here the CDR3 reads CAWSRERAGYNEQFF. The CDR3 coding sequence is TGTGCCTGGAGCCGGGAAAGGGCCGGTTACAATGAGCAGTTCTTC.

The CDR3 reads CASSYASAPSTDTQYF. The CDR3 DNA sequence: TGTGCCAGCAGTTACGCTAGCGCCCCTAGCACAGATACGCAGTATTTT. The V call is TRBV6-5, the J call TRBJ2-3; perhaps TRBD2 as D (6 bases). Germline CDR1 and CDR2: MNHEY and SVGAGI. Trimming shortened V by 2 bases and J by 0 bases, and 12 bases separated the two germline ends. The length of the CDR3 is 16 residues.

V usage is TRBV6-1 and J usage is TRBJ1-3; TRBD1 might be the D (6 bases). Trimming cost V 2 bases and J 2 bases, with 7 bases left between them. The CDR3 covers 14 residues. Germline V gene lookup returns CDR1 MNHNS and CDR2 SASEGT. CDR3 sequence: CASSEPGAGNTIYF. The CDR3 nucleotides are TGTGCCAGCAGTGAACCAGGGGCTGGAAACACCATATATTTT.

The V gene is TRBV28, the J gene TRBJ2-5, with D unclear. Germline V gene lookup returns CDR1 MDHEN and CDR2 SYDVKM. The length of the CDR3 is 12 residues. V gave up 4 bases and J gave up 4 bases, with 7 bases separating them. The CDR3 sequence: CASSYNRETQYF. The CDR3 region has the DNA TGTGCCAGCAGTTACAACCGAGAGACCCAGTACTTC. Full variable domain (rest looked up from reference TRBV28 and TRBJ2-5): DVKVTQSSRYLVKRTGEKVFLECVQDMDHENMFWYRQDPGLGLRLIYFSYDVKMKEKGDIPEGYSVSREKKERFSLILESASTNQTSMYLCASSYNRETQYFGPGTRLLVL.

This sequence joins TRBV19 and TRBJ1-6, with 10 bases aligning to TRBD1. Germline V CDR1 and CDR2: LNHDA, SQIVND (reference sequence). The CDR3 is 18 amino acids. V gave up 5 bases and J gave up 0 bases; unmatched junction bases: 7. The CDR3 here is CASSGPGQGSSYNSPLHF. CDR3 DNA sequence: TGTGCCAGTAGTGGTCCGGGACAGGGGAGCTCCTATAATTCACCCCTCCACTTT.

The chain uses TRBV28 and TRBJ2-3; D remains ambiguous. CDR1 and CDR2 (germline): MDHEN, SYDVKM. The CDR3 extends over 12 amino acids. Trimming removed 8 bases at V and 2 bases at J, with 8 bases between. The CDR3 loop is CASLGPTDTQYF. CDR3 DNA: TGTGCCAGCTTGGGCCCCACAGATACGCAGTATTTT. Drawing the rest from reference TRBV28 and TRBJ2-3, the complete variable domain is DVKVTQSSRYLVKRTGEKVFLECVQDMDHENMFWYRQDPGLGLRLIYFSYDVKMKEKGDIPEGYSVSREKKERFSLILESASTNQTSMYLCASLGPTDTQYFGPGTRLTVL.

The chain is built from TRBV2 and TRBJ1-4; no clear D gene. Germline V CDR1 and CDR2: SNHLY, FYNNEI. Trimming removed 5 bases from V and 7 bases from J, with 11 bases in between. The CDR3 loop spans 13 amino acids. In DNA, the CDR3 is TGTGCCAGCAGTCGATTTGTCGGTGAAAAACTGTTTTTT. This gives the protein CASSRFVGEKLFF.